This T cell receptor beta chain was profiled in a study of T cells after yellow fever vaccination. TCRdb re-called the 5' RACE reads through MiXCR, storing one row per CDR3 protein. The profile covers approximately 550,000 distinct CDR3 sequences, with roughly 13% appearing a single time and around an eighth taken by the ten largest. Study results and limitations: Some clonotypes, a small share, were shared between CD4 and CD8 compartments.

This clonotype appeared many times. The antigen is unknown. Germline CDR1 and CDR2: DFQATT and SNEGSKA (reference sequence). Losses at the gene ends were 3 bases for V and 2 bases for J; bases not matched to a gene: 4. The CDR3 is 14 residues long. This chain links TRBV20-1 with TRBJ2-1, with 7 positions matching TRBD1. The sequence was obtained from a man aged 30-40 years who received the YFV17D yellow fever vaccine. This specimen was PBMCs, taken on the day of the yellow fever booster vaccination. CDR3 nucleotides: TGCAGTGCTAGGACCGGGACAGCCTACAATGAGCAGTTCTTC. It is translated as CSARTGTAYNEQFF.